Below are 6 T cell receptor beta chains sequenced from a single sample in a study of blood T cell repertoires in COVID-19. Generated by immunoSEQ multiplex PCR, the TCRdb table keeps only in-frame clones and is missing some. Here the sample spans a few hundred thousand clones, around nine tenths being singletons. Sequencing input: PBMCs or T cells enriched from blood (not recorded which). Every receptor here comes from an older woman who had recovered from COVID-19.

This clone was seen only once. In DNA form, the CDR3 reads TGTGCCAGCAGCGCTGGTGGTTTGGCTTTTTCTTACAATGAGCAGTTCTTC. Protein product: CASSAGGLAFSYNEQFF. This chain joins TRBV9 and TRBJ2-1; D gene unclear. The CDR3 totals 17 residues. The V gene lost 3 bases and the J gene lost 4 bases, with 20 bases spanning the gap. Germline V CDR1 and CDR2: SGDLS, YYNGEE.

The J gene is TRBJ2-1, the V gene TRBV11-2; D is possibly TRBD1 (5 bases). The CDR3 is 14 amino acids. CDR1 SGHAT and CDR2 FQNNGV come from the germline V gene. The V end was cut by 5 bases, the J end by 3 bases, with 11 bases between. In DNA form, the CDR3 reads TGTGCCAGCAGCCCAGGGATTAACTACAATGAGCAGTTCTTC. It codes for CASSPGINYNEQFF.

V gene TRBV5-1 combines with J gene TRBJ2-1; 11 bases align to TRBD2. The germline V gene encodes CDR1 SGHRS and CDR2 YFSETQ. V was clipped by 5 bases and J by 8 bases; unmatched bases: 12. The length of the CDR3 is 16 residues. The CDR3 bases are TGCGCCAGCAGACCCGGCGGTAGCGGGGGGGTGGATGAGCAGTTCTTC. It yields the protein CASRPGGSGGVDEQFF. The entire variable domain, with the rest obtained from reference TRBV5-1 and TRBJ2-1, is as follows: KAGVTQTPRYLIKTRGQQVTLSCSPISGHRSVSWYQQTPGQGLQFLFEYFSETQRNKGNFPGRFSGRQFSNSRSEMNVSTLELGDSALYLCASRPGGSGGVDEQFFGPGTRLTVL.

The chain uses TRBV15 and TRBJ2-7; D uncertain. This CDR3 is 14 amino acids long. Trimming left V 0 bases short and J 3 bases short, with 9 bases between. Per germline, CDR1 LNHNV and CDR2 YYDKDF (reference sequence). CDR3 in DNA: TGTGCCACCAGCAGAGATCCCCACAACTACGAGCAGTACTTC. It encodes CATSRDPHNYEQYF.

The genes are TRBV19 and TRBJ2-3; TRBD2 aligns across 11 bases. Trimming at V came to 6 bases and at J to 4 bases, leaving 6 bases not matched to a gene. Per germline, CDR1 LNHDA and CDR2 SQIVND (reference sequence). This CDR3 has 15 residues. In nucleotides, the CDR3 is TGTGCCAGTAGGCTGACTAGCGGGAAGGCAGATACGCAGTATTTT. This encodes CASRLTSGKADTQYF.

The chain recombines TRBV2 with TRBJ2-2; 8 nucleotides align to TRBD1. Germline V gives CDR1 SNHLY, CDR2 FYNNEI. CDR3 length: 15 residues. The V segment lost 8 bases and the J segment 0 bases; nucleotides outside the gene matches: 5. CDR3 nucleotides: TGTGCCAGCGGGGGACAGGCCGCGAACACCGGGGAGCTGTTTTTT. This gives the protein CASGGQAANTGELFF.